This T cell receptor beta chain was retrieved from a study of Graves' ophthalmopathy and Graves' hyperthyroidism listed by TCRdb under 2018. Context from the whole study: Hyperthyroidism was defined as stable when no progression to ophthalmopathy occurred within 18 months of follow-up. To explore V-J signatures distinguishing ophthalmopathy from hyperthyroidism, a discovery set of 100 patients (fewer than 45 ophthalmopathy, 57 stable hyperthyroidism) was enrolled. An independent validation cohort was composed of roughly 19 hyperthyroidism patients and more than 15 patients who later progressed from hyperthyroidism to ophthalmopathy. In more than five hyperthyroidism patients, the T-cell repertoires found in thyroid tissue were compared with those found in blood. After sampling, hyperthyroidism patients received methimazole starting at 30 mg daily, and ophthalmopathy patients received high-dose intravenous methylprednisolone. In total, 135 blood samples were TCR-sequenced: fewer than 50 ophthalmopathy, some 75 hyperthyroidism and about 17 hyperthyroidism-to-ophthalmopathy patients. The study used signatures of the TCR beta repertoire to tell Graves' ophthalmopathy apart from Graves' hyperthyroidism and to predict which patients would progress to ophthalmopathy. Broader findings and caveats from the paper: In cross-validation, the 13-signature model distinguished ophthalmopathy from stable hyperthyroidism with more than 85% sensitivity and roughly 84% specificity, while in the test set the corresponding values were about 80% and 75%. In validation, the model predicted ophthalmopathy progression with about 71% sensitivity and 72.22% specificity; 12 predicted patients were CT-confirmed with GO in a median of approximately 6.5 months. Most expanded thyroid clonotypes with a frequency above 0.001 also appeared in blood, which suggests that blood repertoires may reflect the immune response in the thyroid. No statistical method was used to predetermine the sample size, and group allocation was not hidden from the investigators.

V loses 8 bases of germline sequence and J loses 1 base, and the interval between the two ends is 11 bases. The CDR3 goes from the cysteine to the phenylalanine over 12 residues. Just CDR3 DNA is preserved here, 36 bases in frame from base 1. CDR1 and CDR2 are read off the germline V gene as SQVTM and ANQGSEA. TCR beta CDR3 regions were amplified from RNA transcripts for repertoire sequencing. A first-round RT-PCR used HTBI primers with the Qiagen OneStep RT-PCR kit, followed by a second-round multiplex PCR, size selection and purification. Libraries were sequenced on an Illumina HiSeq2000 using paired-end 100 bp reads. The original methods were these. SOAPnuke was used for read processing, and reads with adapters, uncalled bases, a mean Phred below 15, or no exact constant-primer or identifier match were discarded. COPE v1.2.5 was used to merge the high-quality paired reads. Unique nucleotide sequences were defined as clonotypes and aligned to IMGT TRB V, D and J references using MiTCR v1.1. Analysis was restricted to V-J combinations with a frequency above 0.0001, which covered 99% to 99.2% of repertoires. For each V-J combination, a TCR clonal expansion and chaos score was defined as the ratio of F50 clonal expansion to chaos observed in the TCRdist matrix. Features were reduced by Welch's t-statistics and random forest to about a dozen V-J combinations, which fed a naive Bayes classifier. The similarity between thyroid and blood repertoires was quantified using the Morisita-Horn index. TCRdb redid the processing of the public reads, applying fastp at Q25 and MiXCR, and retained in-frame beta chains. Rows matching on CDR3 protein sequence are summarized as one entry with the most common DNA and genes. TCRdb, not the authors, supplied the V and J calls. The sample table records around 1,000,000 distinct CDR3 sequences; around a third of these occur just once. Of the sample, 11% falls within the top ten clones.

In its sample, this clonotype was seen a few times. What antigen it recognizes has not been identified. No base-level quality is on record; no much larger clone is a single base apart. The hyperthyroidism patients were 18 to 65 years old and newly diagnosed, with a disease duration of less than 2 months. Patients with other autoimmune diseases, uncontrolled infections, pregnancy or lactation were excluded from the study. Clinical symptoms, serum thyroxine, TRAb, thyroid ultrasound and orbital computed tomography were used for diagnosis. Trizol reagent was used to extract the total RNA, and its quality was then checked on an Agilent 2100 Bioanalyzer.

This chain joins TRBV29-1 to TRBJ1-1, with the D gene not confidently named. The source of this sequence is an adult man with Graves' hyperthyroidism. The sample was peripheral blood or thyroid tissue (not recorded which). Here the CDR3 is given as CSYTTKNTEAFF. The DNA sequence is TGCAGCTATACCACGAAGAACACTGAAGCTTTCTTT.